This is a list of T cell receptor beta chains from one sample in a study of T cells after yellow fever vaccination. A single record per CDR3 protein comes from TCRdb applying MiXCR to the 5' RACE reads. The top ten hold roughly 2.2% of the sample, which has tens of thousands of distinct CDR3 sequences, approximately 6.2% seen once. Material: CD4+ T cells sorted from PBMCs, obtained less than 18 days after the first yellow fever vaccination. The receptors stem from a man aged 18 to 29 who received the YFV17D yellow fever vaccine. Both conserved end residues are part of each CDR3.

TRBV7-2	TRBJ2-5	CASSLFAGQETQYF
TRBV6-5	TRBJ2-3	CASPRSLAGGPGDTQYF
TRBV7-2	TRBJ2-7	CASSPQRGPLIRQYF
TRBV18	TRBJ1-4	CASSPVATNEKLFF
TRBV4-2	TRBJ1-2	CASSQDEGAFGYTF
TRBV24-1	TRBJ2-7	CASRRSSSYEQYF
TRBV18	TRBJ2-6	CASSPRTGSASGANVLTF
TRBV5-1	TRBJ1-1	CASSLVWGGNTEAFF
TRBV28	TRBJ2-2	CASSFLTGESLELFF
TRBV5-1	TRBJ2-6	CASSLTGSGANVLTF
TRBV7-8	TRBJ1-5	CASSLVVAPNQPQHF
TRBV3-1	TRBJ1-5	CASSQAGAGPFGNQPQHF
TRBV12-3/TRBV12-4	TRBJ1-6	CASSWGETLHF
TRBV18	TRBJ1-1	CASSPLDKNTEAFF
TRBV5-1	TRBJ2-5	CASSLTPSGTQYF
TRBV18	TRBJ2-2	CASSPQGIDGELFF
TRBV4-2	TRBJ2-1	CASSQDRAGLYNEQFF
TRBV20-1	TRBJ1-2	CSALPDDGQSINYGYTF
TRBV10-3	TRBJ1-1	CAISEGSLSPAFF
TRBV5-4	TRBJ2-4	CASSVAGQGADIQYF
TRBV7-9	TRBJ1-2	CASSLWGEGYGYTF
TRBV2	TRBJ2-7	CASRSTSGGYEQYF
TRBV20-1	TRBJ1-3	CCASSGGAISGNTIHF
TRBV6-5	TRBJ2-3	CASSYLASTDTQYF
TRBV12-5	TRBJ2-5	CASGSWTTETQYF
TRBV29-1	TRBJ1-1	CSVSTGNTEAFF
TRBV9	TRBJ2-3	CASSAEHGRTQYF
TRBV7-3	TRBJ1-1	CASSQGHQTEAFF
TRBV5-1	TRBJ2-7	CASSLLRGGEQYF
TRBV27	TRBJ2-5	CASSLSRARGEETQYF
TRBV18	TRBJ2-5	CASSPGTVYQETQYF
TRBV25-1	TRBJ2-7	CASSESDWRYEQYF
TRBV7-2	TRBJ1-1	CAGTRVGAEAFF
TRBV5-5	TRBJ2-3	CASSLGWTLTDTQYF
TRBV5-5	TRBJ1-2	CASSWGQGGNYGYTF
TRBV5-1	TRBJ1-4	CASSWTGDEKLFF
TRBV20-1	TRBJ2-7	CSAARTSGSYEQYF
TRBV7-2	TRBJ2-3	CASSLVGTGSTDTQYF
TRBV5-1	TRBJ2-1	CASSPGTGYYNEQFF
TRBV7-2	TRBJ2-5	CASSSRRDGETQYF
TRBV11-2	TRBJ2-1	CASSLVWTPNPNEQFF
TRBV6-5	TRBJ2-1	CASSRGGLSYNEQFF
TRBV7-3	TRBJ2-3	CASSLTRLAGSTDTQYF
TRBV4-3	TRBJ1-6	CASSRGLGGAYNSPLHF
TRBV24-1	TRBJ1-4	CATSDSATNEKLFF
TRBV7-2	TRBJ2-7	CASSRDRAGYEQYF
TRBV12-3/TRBV12-4	TRBJ2-2	CASSNRGGTGELFF
TRBV12-3/TRBV12-4	TRBJ2-3	CASSLAGSDTQYF
TRBV6-6	TRBJ1-5	CASWGDVRDIWPQHF
TRBV7-3	TRBJ2-1	CASTPDGQSRYNEQFF
TRBV7-9	TRBJ2-3	CARGPGLHSSTDTQYF